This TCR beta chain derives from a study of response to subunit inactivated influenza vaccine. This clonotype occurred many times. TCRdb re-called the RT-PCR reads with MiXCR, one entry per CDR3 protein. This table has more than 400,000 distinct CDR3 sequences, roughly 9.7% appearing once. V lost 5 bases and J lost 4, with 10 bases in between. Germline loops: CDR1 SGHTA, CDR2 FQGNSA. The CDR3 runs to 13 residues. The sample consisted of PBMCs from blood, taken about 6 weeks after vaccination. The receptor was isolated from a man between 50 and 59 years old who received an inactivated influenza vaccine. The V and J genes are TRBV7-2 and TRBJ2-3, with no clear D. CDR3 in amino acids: CASSRIGPDTQYF. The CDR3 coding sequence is TGTGCCAGCAGCCGAATCGGGCCAGATACGCAGTATTTT. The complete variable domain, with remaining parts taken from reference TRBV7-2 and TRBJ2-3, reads GAGVSQSPSNKVTEKGKDVELRCDPISGHTALYWYRQSLGQGLEFLIYFQGNSAPDKSGLPSDRFSAERTGGSVSTLTIQRTQQEDSAVYLCASSRIGPDTQYFGPGTRLTVL.